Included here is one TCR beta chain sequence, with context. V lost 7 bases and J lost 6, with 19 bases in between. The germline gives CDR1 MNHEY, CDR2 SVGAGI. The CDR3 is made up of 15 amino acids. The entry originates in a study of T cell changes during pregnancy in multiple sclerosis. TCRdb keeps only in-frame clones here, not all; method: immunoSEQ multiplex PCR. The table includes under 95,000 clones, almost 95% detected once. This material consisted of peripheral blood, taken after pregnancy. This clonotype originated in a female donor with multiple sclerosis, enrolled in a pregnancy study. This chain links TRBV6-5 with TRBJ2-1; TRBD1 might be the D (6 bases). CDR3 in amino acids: CASMGTGKGLNEQFF. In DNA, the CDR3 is TGTGCCAGCATGGGAACAGGGAAAGGCCTCAATGAGCAGTTCTTC.